This entry lists 30 T cell receptor beta chains sequenced from one sample in a study of human T cells and chemical hapten exposure. Indicated time point: patch test 1, 2 weeks after DPC sensitization. Treatment indicated: therapeutic diphenylcyclopropenone sensitization with weekly scalp DPC. TCRdb reprocessed the RACE reads with MiXCR, giving one entry per CDR3 protein. Of 100,000 or so distinct CDR3 sequences listed, approximately 10% are singletons. Material: whole blood, obtained in connection with sensitization to the hapten diphenylcyclopropenone (DPC). These receptors originate from a middle-aged woman with alopecia areata. Some clones in this sample may be carry-over from other donors' samples.

V usage is TRBV29-1 and J usage is TRBJ2-7, with D perhaps TRBD2 (5 bases). The length of the CDR3 is 11 residues. CDR1 SQVTM and CDR2 ANQGSEA come from the germline V gene. Trimming removed 7 bases at V and 6 bases at J, with 13 bases between. CDR3 coding DNA: TGCAGCGCGAGGGAAGGGCCCGAGCAGTACTTC. Protein product: CSAREGPEQYF.

Only a few counts were recorded for this clonotype. The V and J genes are TRBV7-9 and TRBJ1-3, with TRBD1 matching over 9 bases. The CDR3 runs 14 residues. Germline loops: CDR1 SEHNR, CDR2 FQNEAQ (reference sequence). V lost 5 bases, J lost 4 bases, and 3 bases stayed unmatched. CDR3 residues: CASSPTGGGNTIYF. CDR3 nucleotide sequence: TGTGCCAGCAGCCCGACAGGGGGAGGAAACACCATATATTTT.

A few counts support this clonotype. The chain is built from TRBV7-2 and TRBJ2-1; D is unclear. From germline, CDR1 is SGHTA and CDR2 FQGNSA. The length of the CDR3 is 16 residues. V dropped 5 bases and J dropped 0 bases, with 14 bases sitting between them. Here the CDR3 DNA reads TGTGCCAGCAGCAAGCGACCGTGGAGCTCCTACAATGAGCAGTTCTTC. Protein product: CASSKRPWSSYNEQFF.

The rearrangement uses TRBV5-4 and TRBJ1-2; D might be TRBD1 (6 bases). V lost 3 bases and J lost 4, with 13 bases in between. CDR1 and CDR2 from the germline V gene are SGHNT and YYREEE (reference sequence). This CDR3 is 14 amino acids long. The CDR3 DNA follows: TGTGCCAGCAGCTCCCAACAGGGAAGCTATGGCTACACCTTC. This gives the protein CASSSQQGSYGYTF.

This clonotype showed up just a few times. The chain joins TRBV6-1 to TRBJ2-3, with D perhaps being TRBD1 or TRBD2 (5 bases each). The CDR3 has 14 residues. Germline V gene data show CDR1 as MNHNS and CDR2 as SASEGT. V dropped 10 bases and J dropped 2 bases, with 16 bases sitting between them. The CDR3 bases are TGTGCCAACTCCCGGGACGCCCACACAGATACGCAGTATTTT. This codes for CANSRDAHTDTQYF.

This clonotype was seen at least ten times. This rearrangement joins TRBV6-5 to TRBJ1-1; no clear D. This CDR3 region has 13 residues. Trimming shortened V by 5 bases and J by 8 bases, and 15 bases separated the two germline ends. CDR1 MNHEY and CDR2 SVGAGI come from the germline V gene. The CDR3 loop is CASSRPSGTEAFF. CDR3 nucleotides: TGTGCCAGCAGTCGCCCTAGTGGAACCGAAGCTTTCTTT.

In its sample, this clonotype was seen many times. The rearrangement uses TRBV5-4 and TRBJ1-6; unclear D gene. The germline gives CDR1 SGHNT, CDR2 YYREEE (reference sequence). V shed 0 bases and J shed 12 bases, with 13 bases lying between them. The CDR3 totals 14 residues. The CDR3 sequence: CASSLENSFGPLHF. The CDR3 coding sequence is TGTGCCAGCAGCTTGGAGAACTCTTTCGGACCCCTCCACTTT.

This clonotype was counted many times. The V and J genes are TRBV6-2 or TRBV6-3 and TRBJ2-6; D not resolved. The CDR3 is made up of 18 amino acids. Germline V gene sequence: CDR1 MNHEY, CDR2 SVGEGT. The V and J ends lost 7 bases and 0 bases respectively, with 19 bases between them. CDR3 sequence (DNA): TGTGCCAGCACCCAACGCTGGGTCTCTTCCTCTGGGGCCAACGTCCTGACTTTC. It translates to CASTQRWVSSSGANVLTF.

This clonotype showed up many times. The chain couples TRBV6-5 to TRBJ2-5, with 10 bases that match TRBD2. The CDR3 runs to 15 residues. CDR1 and CDR2 from the germline V gene are MNHEY and SVGAGI. The ends lost 6 bases at V and 4 bases at J; junction bases unmatched: 8. CDR3 amino acids: CASSRLEREGETQYF. The CDR3 DNA follows: TGTGCCAGCAGCCGGCTAGAGCGGGAGGGAGAGACCCAGTACTTC.

This clonotype has at least ten counts. The chain is built from TRBV12-3 or TRBV12-4 and TRBJ2-5; 11 nucleotides match TRBD2. The CDR3 is made up of 18 amino acids. With 5 bases clipped from V and 3 bases from J, the junction kept 14 bases outside the gene matches. The CDR3 here is CASSGWVAGGRTEETQYF. The CDR3 bases are TGTGCCAGCAGTGGCTGGGTAGCGGGGGGGAGAACCGAAGAGACCCAGTACTTC.

The J gene is TRBJ2-7, the V gene TRBV18, with D perhaps TRBD2 (5 bases). CDR1 is KGHSH and CDR2 is LQKENI in the germline V gene. The CDR3 sequence is 14 residues long. The V end was cut by 8 bases, the J end by 2 bases, with 16 bases between. The CDR3 is CASPLGSAAYEQYF. The CDR3 region has the DNA TGTGCCAGCCCACTCGGTAGCGCCGCCTACGAGCAGTACTTC.

This clonotype occurred a few times. V usage is TRBV10-3 and J usage is TRBJ2-1; 14 bases line up with TRBD2. The germline gives CDR1 ENHRY, CDR2 SYGVKD. The CDR3 extends over 15 amino acids. After removal of 5 bases from V and 7 bases from J, the junction contained 4 bases not matched to a gene. CDR3 nucleotides: TGTGCCATCAGTCCCGGGACTAGCGGGGGAAATGAGCAGTTCTTC. Amino acid sequence: CAISPGTSGGNEQFF.

This clonotype appeared many times. The chain uses TRBV6-2 or TRBV6-3 and TRBJ2-1; 7 bases map to TRBD2. This CDR3 spans 14 amino acids. Germline V gene sequence: CDR1 MNHEY, CDR2 SVGEGT. V shed 5 bases and J 7 bases; nucleotides not matched to a gene: 8. CDR3: CASSRSSGGNEQFF. The CDR3 nucleotides are TGTGCCAGCAGTCGATCTAGCGGTGGAAATGAGCAGTTCTTC.

This clonotype has just a few counts. The chain combines TRBV6-5 with TRBJ1-2, with 9 bases that match TRBD1. V gave up 6 bases and J gave up 9 bases; unmatched junction bases: 8. This CDR3 contains 13 residues. Germline V gives CDR1 MNHEY, CDR2 SVGAGI. CDR3 sequence: CASRPPGQGSYTF. CDR3 coding DNA: TGTGCCAGCAGGCCCCCGGGACAGGGAAGCTACACCTTC.

This rearrangement joins TRBV4-3 to TRBJ2-2, with 8 bases matching TRBD1. This CDR3 spans 15 amino acids. Germline trimming cut 0 bases from V and 6 bases from J; bases unmatched to any gene: 3. CDR1 and CDR2 (germline): LGHNA, YSLEER. CDR3 in amino acids: CASSQDAGGAGELFF. The CDR3 DNA reads as TGCGCCAGCAGCCAAGACGCAGGGGGCGCCGGGGAGCTGTTTTTT.

J is TRBJ1-2 and V is TRBV3-1, with D hard to call. The V gene lost 3 bases and the J gene lost 6 bases, with 8 bases spanning the gap. CDR3 size: 12 residues. The V gene's germline CDR1 is LGHDT and CDR2 YNNKEL (reference sequence). CDR3 sequence: CASSQGKDGYTF. CDR3 nucleotide sequence: TGTGCCAGCAGCCAGGGGAAGGATGGCTACACCTTC.

The rearrangement links TRBV7-2 to TRBJ2-7; D unclear. V lost 2 bases and J lost 0, with 11 bases in between. This CDR3 is built from 15 residues. Germline lookup yields CDR1 SGHTA and CDR2 FQGNSA. The CDR3 loop is CASSLKDLSSYEQYF. The CDR3 DNA follows: TGTGCCAGCAGCTTAAAGGACCTTAGCTCCTACGAGCAGTACTTC. The whole variable domain, remainder taken from reference TRBV7-2 and TRBJ2-7, is GAGVSQSPSNKVTEKGKDVELRCDPISGHTALYWYRQSLGQGLEFLIYFQGNSAPDKSGLPSDRFSAERTGGSVSTLTIQRTQQEDSAVYLCASSLKDLSSYEQYFGPGTRLTVT.

The table lists this clonotype with many counts. The chain employs TRBV27 and TRBJ2-1; the D is unclear. Trimming took off 6 bases at V and 1 base at J, with 13 bases between the two ends. This CDR3 comprises 15 residues. Germline CDR1 and CDR2: MNHEY and SMNVEV (reference sequence). The CDR3 sequence: CASRLGSMSYNEQFF. The CDR3 DNA is TGTGCCAGCAGACTTGGAAGTATGTCCTACAATGAGCAGTTCTTC.

The rearrangement links TRBV4-3 to TRBJ2-7, with TRBD2 as a possible D gene (6 bases). The ends were cut back, 4 bases at V and 2 bases at J, with 18 bases in the middle. The CDR3 is 16 amino acids. Germline lookup yields CDR1 LGHNA and CDR2 YSLEER. CDR3 sequence reads: CASSPSGLRGTYEQYF. The CDR3 DNA sequence: TGCGCCAGCAGCCCAAGCGGGTTGAGAGGGACCTACGAGCAGTACTTC.

This clonotype was found many times. The gene calls are TRBV20-1 and TRBJ2-7; D perhaps matches TRBD2 (5 bases). Deletions cut 4 bases from V and 9 bases from J, with 22 bases between. CDR3 length equals 14 residues. Germline values: CDR1 DFQATT, CDR2 SNEGSKA (reference sequence). Here the CDR3 reads CSAKPPGNLRGQYF. The CDR3, as DNA: TGCAGTGCTAAGCCCCCTGGTAACCTCCGGGGGCAGTACTTC.

The CDR3 nucleotides read TGTGCCAGCAGCCACAAGGGGACTGAAGCTTTCTTT. Translating it yields CASSHKGTEAFF. This chain connects TRBV7-9 to TRBJ1-1; weak D call: TRBD1 (5 bases). This CDR3 spans 12 amino acids. Looked up from germline, CDR1 is SEHNR and CDR2 is FQNEAQ (reference sequence). The V gene lost 5 bases and the J gene lost 5 bases, with 9 bases spanning the gap.

By frequency in the sample, this clonotype is medium-sized. The V call is TRBV3-1, the J call TRBJ2-1, with D maybe TRBD2 (6 bases). The ends were cut back, 5 bases at V and 4 bases at J, with 18 bases in the middle. The germline CDR1 and CDR2 sequences are LGHDT and YNNKEL (reference sequence). The CDR3 consists of 16 residues. CDR3 loop: CASSLTGVMGYNEQFF. The CDR3 bases are TGTGCCAGCAGCTTAACGGGGGTTATGGGATACAATGAGCAGTTCTTC.

This clonotype was observed at least ten times. This sequence joins TRBV27 and TRBJ1-6; TRBD1 agrees at 7 bases. The length of the CDR3 is 15 residues. Per the germline V gene, CDR1 is MNHEY and CDR2 is SMNVEV (reference sequence). Losses at the gene ends were 5 bases for V and 7 bases for J; bases not matched to a gene: 8. The CDR3 nucleotides read TGTGCCAGCAGTCCGAAGACAGGGTGGAATTCACCCCTCCACTTT. Translation: CASSPKTGWNSPLHF.

This clonotype appeared a few times. V and J are TRBV7-2 and TRBJ2-7, with D hard to call. Germline CDR1 reads SGHTA; CDR2 reads FQGNSA. Between the trimmed V and J ends, which lost 1 base and 3 bases, there was a span of 4 bases. This CDR3 spans 12 amino acids. The CDR3 coding sequence is TGTGCCAGCAGCTTAGGCTTCTACGAGCAGTACTTC. Residues: CASSLGFYEQYF.

This clonotype appeared many times. V and J are TRBV20-1 and TRBJ2-2; 10 bases are shared with TRBD2. V lost 5 bases and J lost 7; bases outside the gene matches: 7. The length of the CDR3 is 14 residues. Germline V gives CDR1 DFQATT, CDR2 SNEGSKA (reference sequence). Written as DNA, the CDR3 is TGCAGTGCTGTAGCGGGGGGACTGGGCGGGGAGCTGTTTTTT. Its protein is CSAVAGGLGGELFF.

This clonotype came up many times. This chain links TRBV29-1 with TRBJ2-2; D is unresolved. The V gene lost 4 bases and the J gene lost 5 bases, with 8 bases spanning the gap. The CDR3 spans 12 residues. CDR1 is SQVTM and CDR2 is ANQGSEA in the germline V gene. CDR3 loop: CSVVRWTGELFF. DNA for the CDR3: TGCAGCGTTGTTCGTTGGACCGGGGAGCTGTTTTTT.

The chain carries TRBV7-8 and TRBJ1-6; 9 positions agree with TRBD1. Unmatched junction bases numbered 14, after V lost 5 bases and J lost 9 bases. Germline CDR1 SGHVS, CDR2 FQNEAQ. This CDR3 spans 17 amino acids. DNA of the CDR3: TGTGCCAGCAGCCCAAAATCCGGGGGACAGGGAAGTTCACCCCTCCACTTT. Its translation is CASSPKSGGQGSSPLHF.

The chain has TRBV15 and TRBJ1-3, with a possible D match to TRBD1 (6 bases). The V gene's germline CDR1 is LNHNV and CDR2 YYDKDF (reference sequence). Trimming pared 8 bases from V and 9 bases from J, leaving 14 bases between. The CDR3 extends over 12 amino acids. The CDR3 bases are TGTGCCACCTCTCAAGGGGGAGCCACCATATATTTT. Translation: CATSQGGATIYF. The full variable domain, its missing parts supplied by reference TRBV15 and TRBJ1-3, is DAMVIQNPRYQVTQFGKPVTLSCSQTLNHNVMYWYQQKSSQAPKLLFHYYDKDFNNEADTPDNFQSRRPNTSFCFLDIRSPGLGDTAMYLCATSQGGATIYFGEGSWLTVV.

This clonotype was seen many times. The chain uses TRBV12-3 or TRBV12-4 and TRBJ1-6; tentative D call: TRBD1 (5 bases). The CDR3 is 14 residues long. Trimming took 3 bases from V and 10 from J, leaving 13 bases between them. In DNA, the CDR3 is TGTGCCAGCAGTTTGAAGGGGATAAAGTCACCCCTCCACTTT. Protein: CASSLKGIKSPLHF.

This chain uses TRBV9 with TRBJ1-4, with D perhaps TRBD1 (5 bases). V dropped 4 bases and J dropped 8 bases, with 18 bases sitting between them. The V gene's germline CDR1 is SGDLS and CDR2 YYNGEE. The CDR3 is made up of 15 amino acids. CDR3 bases: TGTGCCAGCAGCACTAGTGGACATCAAGGCGAAAAACTGTTTTTT. Amino acids: CASSTSGHQGEKLFF. Complete variable domain (other parts from reference TRBV9 and TRBJ1-4): DSGVTQTPKHLITATGQRVTLRCSPRSGDLSVYWYQQSLDQGLQFLIQYYNGEERAKGNILERFSAQQFPDLHSELNLSSLELGDSALYFCASSTSGHQGEKLFFGSGTQLSVL.